The 13 T cell receptor beta chains listed next were all sequenced from one sample in a study of T-cell memory formation after mild COVID-19. TCRdb re-called the 5' RACE reads through MiXCR, storing one row per CDR3 protein. Of about 390,000 distinct CDR3 sequences listed, approximately 15% are singletons. Input material: PBMCs or a T cell subset sorted from them (not recorded which). These receptor sequences come from a man between 18 and 35 years old who had mild COVID-19 (a few samples of this study predate the infection). Cell type and time point are not known.

The chain has TRBV4-3 and TRBJ1-1; the D is unclear. V was trimmed by 1 base and J by 5 bases, leaving 8 bases between them. Germline V CDR1 and CDR2: LGHNA, YSLEER. The CDR3 is 13 residues long. DNA of the CDR3: TGCGCCAGCAGCCAAGTAAGGGAGACTGAAGCTTTCTTT. This sequence encodes CASSQVRETEAFF.

V is TRBV20-1 and J is TRBJ2-7; D may be TRBD2 (6 bases). The CDR3 contains 15 residues. V was shortened by 1 base and J by 3 bases, with 16 bases between the two germline ends. Per germline, CDR1 DFQATT and CDR2 SNEGSKA (reference sequence). The CDR3 DNA reads as TGCAGTGCTAGAGGTTCGAGTAGCGGTATCTACGAGCAGTACGTC. Its translation is CSARGSSSGIYEQYV.

This clonotype has just a few counts. The chain employs TRBV7-2 and TRBJ2-5; D possibly corresponds to TRBD1 (5 bases). From germline, CDR1 is SGHTA and CDR2 FQGNSA. V lost 3 bases, J lost 1 base, and 9 bases lay in between. The CDR3 runs to 14 residues. The chain's CDR3 is CASSFNTGQETQYF. The CDR3 nucleotides read TGTGCCAGCAGCTTCAATACAGGCCAAGAGACCCAGTACTTC.

This clonotype was observed a single time. The chain is built from TRBV4-2 and TRBJ1-5; D possibly corresponds to TRBD1 (5 bases). Germline V gene data show CDR1 as LGHNA and CDR2 as YNFKEQ. The V end was cut by 1 base, the J end by 6 bases, with 10 bases between. The CDR3 has 14 residues. The DNA of the CDR3 is TGTGCCAGCAGCCAAGGATTGGGGACTCAGCCCCAGCATTTT. Protein: CASSQGLGTQPQHF.

This clonotype was seen a handful of times. V is TRBV27 and J is TRBJ2-3; D possibly corresponds to TRBD2 (5 bases). There are 12 residues in the CDR3. Germline V gene sequence: CDR1 MNHEY, CDR2 SMNVEV (reference sequence). Trimming cost V 6 bases and J 7 bases, with 11 bases left between them. The CDR3 region has the DNA TGTGCCAGCAGAGCCGGACTTAATACGCAGTATTTT. Translated, it gives CASRAGLNTQYF.

V and J are TRBV4-3 and TRBJ2-7, with D unclear. CDR1 and CDR2 (germline): LGHNA, YSLEER. The CDR3 length is 16 residues. Trimming pared 1 base from V and 0 bases from J, leaving 13 bases between. This chain's CDR3 is CASSQAVGRASYEQYF. The CDR3 nucleotides are TGCGCCAGCAGCCAAGCAGTCGGACGGGCCTCCTACGAGCAGTACTTC.

This clonotype was seen only a few times. The chain employs TRBV27 and TRBJ1-1; D gene ambiguous. CDR1 is MNHEY and CDR2 is SMNVEV in the germline V gene (reference sequence). The V end was cut by 5 bases, the J end by 3 bases, with 10 bases between. The CDR3 loop spans 13 amino acids. As DNA, the CDR3 is TGTGCCAGCAGTCGTAATTTGGACACTGAAGCTTTCTTT. It yields the protein CASSRNLDTEAFF.

This clonotype was counted many times. CDR3 coding DNA: TGCGCCAGCAGCCAAGTAAATGACGGTCGGTCGCCTTTCTTT. This codes for CASSQVNDGRSPFF. The chain combines TRBV4-3 with TRBJ1-1; D uncertain. CDR3 length: 14 residues. Germline V gives CDR1 LGHNA, CDR2 YSLEER. Trimming took 1 base from V and 12 from J, leaving 18 bases between them.

This clonotype has more than one count but fewer than ten. The V gene is TRBV6-2 or TRBV6-3, the J gene TRBJ1-4, with 10 bases matching TRBD1. Germline V CDR1 and CDR2: MNHEY, SVGEGT. The CDR3 is 14 residues long. J was trimmed by 8 bases and V by 8 bases; bases with no gene match: 8. CDR3 nucleotide sequence: TGTGCCAGCCGCCCGGGACAGGGGAACGAAAAACTGTTTTTT. Encoded protein: CASRPGQGNEKLFF.

This clonotype was seen a handful of times. The chain employs TRBV29-1 and TRBJ1-2, with D unresolved. Trimming stripped 3 bases from V and 3 bases from J, with 11 bases between. The CDR3 has 13 residues. Looked up from germline, CDR1 is SQVTM and CDR2 is ANQGSEA. CDR3 sequence reads: CSVDGAMDYGYTF. In DNA, the CDR3 is TGCAGCGTTGACGGCGCGATGGACTATGGCTACACCTTC.

The J gene is TRBJ2-5, the V gene TRBV7-2; D is undetermined. V was clipped by 7 bases and J by 5 bases, with 17 bases between them. The CDR3 has 14 residues. Germline V gene lookup returns CDR1 SGHTA and CDR2 FQGNSA. CDR3 residues: CASTRIGAAETQYF. In DNA, the CDR3 is TGTGCCAGCACCAGGATAGGAGCAGCGGAGACCCAGTACTTC.

The CDR3 coding sequence is TGTGCCAGCAGCCCATATCCGCGACCAGGGGGGAGGAACTATGGCTACACCTTC. It encodes CASSPYPRPGGRNYGYTF. The chain employs TRBV12-3 or TRBV12-4 and TRBJ1-2, with TRBD1 matching over 7 bases. Losses at the gene ends were 6 bases for V and 2 bases for J; bases not matched to a gene: 18. The CDR3 runs 18 residues.

The chain joins TRBV12-3 or TRBV12-4 to TRBJ2-7; D not resolved. V gave up 5 bases and J gave up 2 bases, with 7 bases separating them. The CDR3 loop spans 12 amino acids. Here the CDR3 reads CASSLSTYEQYF. DNA for the CDR3: TGTGCCAGCAGTCTCAGTACCTACGAGCAGTACTTC.